The present entry profiles one T cell receptor beta chain with its context. The antigen remains unidentified. It was with random hexamers that 0.5 to 1 ug RNA was reverse transcribed. TCRdb fed the immunoSEQ multiplex PCR reads into MiXCR, producing one record per CDR3 protein. The sample gives 160,000 or so distinct CDR3 sequences, 90% to 95% of which show up once; 0.1% to 0.12% is in the top ten. V shed 4 bases, J shed 5 bases, and the junction held 3 bases outside the gene matches. From germline, CDR1 is SGHTA and CDR2 FQGNSA. CDR3 length equals 13 residues. The sample belongs to a study of CD8 T cells in Susac syndrome. At the level of the study: Active disease was present in about 6 of the sequenced Susac syndrome patients, whereas under 10 of them were in remission. Study-wide results and caveats: In Susac syndrome, CD4+ T cell repertoires lacked any clonal expansion.

FACS enriched CD8+ TEMRA cells, while bulk CD8+ and CD4+ were negatively isolated. Source material: CD4+ T cells from PBMCs. V usage is TRBV7-2 and J usage is TRBJ2-5, with 8 positions matching TRBD1. The receptor's source is a human donor with Susac syndrome. DNA of the CDR3: TGTGCCAGCAGCTATGACAGGGGCGAGACCCAGTACTTC. Protein sequence: CASSYDRGETQYF.